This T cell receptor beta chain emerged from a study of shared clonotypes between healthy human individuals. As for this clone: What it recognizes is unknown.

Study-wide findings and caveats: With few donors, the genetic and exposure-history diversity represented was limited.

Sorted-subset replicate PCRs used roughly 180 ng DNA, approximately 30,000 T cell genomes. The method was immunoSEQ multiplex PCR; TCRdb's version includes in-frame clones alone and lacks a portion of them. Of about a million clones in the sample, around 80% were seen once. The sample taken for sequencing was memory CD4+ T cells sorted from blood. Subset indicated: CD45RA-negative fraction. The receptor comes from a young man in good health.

The CDR3 region has the DNA TGTGCCAGTAGTATTGGCCCTCTACCCACAGATACGCAGTATTTT. It translates to CASSIGPLPTDTQYF. This chain joins TRBV19 and TRBJ2-3; unclear D gene. This CDR3 is built from 15 residues. V was pared by 3 bases and J by 2 bases, with 12 bases between. Germline CDR1 LNHDA, CDR2 SQIVND (reference sequence).